The rows below give T cell receptor beta chains drawn from one sample of a study of CXCR3-negative and CXCR3-positive naive CD8 T cells. TCRdb re-called the 5' RACE reads; one entry per CDR3 protein, DNA not given. This sample contains about 40,000 distinct CDR3 sequences. Sequenced sample: memory CD8+ T cells from blood. These receptors all stem from a human donor in good health. Some clones in this sample may be carry-over from other donors' samples. The CDR3 runs from the conserved cysteine through the conserved F or W.

j_gene: TRBJ2-7; v_gene: TRBV7-9; CDR3aa: CASSDGTSHEQYF
j_gene: TRBJ2-3; v_gene: TRBV18; CDR3aa: CASSPSSDTQYF
j_gene: TRBJ2-2; v_gene: TRBV6-5; CDR3aa: CASRISGRATGELFF
j_gene: TRBJ2-1; v_gene: TRBV9; CDR3aa: CASSVGTGDVNEQFF
j_gene: TRBJ2-1; v_gene: TRBV29-1; CDR3aa: CSAETSSYNEQFF
j_gene: TRBJ2-3; v_gene: TRBV7-2; CDR3aa: CASSLVGDRVIADTQYF
j_gene: TRBJ2-1; v_gene: TRBV7-8; CDR3aa: CASSWIGYNEQFF
j_gene: TRBJ2-2; v_gene: TRBV5-1; CDR3aa: CASSDGDGELFF
j_gene: TRBJ2-7; v_gene: TRBV28; CDR3aa: CASSFRAGEDSYSYEQYF
j_gene: TRBJ1-5; v_gene: TRBV20-1; CDR3aa: CSANQGGQPQHF
j_gene: TRBJ2-7; v_gene: TRBV5-1; CDR3aa: CASSLPGLVYEQYF
j_gene: TRBJ2-1; v_gene: TRBV20-1; CDR3aa: CSDRVYNEQFF
j_gene: TRBJ2-1; v_gene: TRBV5-4; CDR3aa: CASSGTGVEQFF
j_gene: TRBJ2-3; v_gene: TRBV7-9; CDR3aa: CASSLALQDTQYF
j_gene: TRBJ2-2; v_gene: TRBV2; CDR3aa: CASRRDYGTGELFF
j_gene: TRBJ2-2; v_gene: TRBV20-1; CDR3aa: CSALRGDHGELLF
j_gene: TRBJ2-1; v_gene: TRBV4-3; CDR3aa: CASSQDDGNEQFF
j_gene: TRBJ1-2; v_gene: TRBV12-3/TRBV12-4; CDR3aa: CASRGQPNYGYTF
j_gene: TRBJ2-2; v_gene: TRBV6-2/TRBV6-3; CDR3aa: CASRPGEPDTGELFF
j_gene: TRBJ2-1; v_gene: TRBV11-2; CDR3aa: CASSLDPSGGNEQFF
j_gene: TRBJ1-4; v_gene: TRBV29-1; CDR3aa: CSVVYQGDRANEKLFF
j_gene: TRBJ1-1; v_gene: TRBV4-1; CDR3aa: CASSREGLMNTEAFF
j_gene: TRBJ2-1; v_gene: TRBV15; CDR3aa: CATSGGRDSYNEQFF
j_gene: TRBJ2-3; v_gene: TRBV15; CDR3aa: CATSPTSGVPDTQYF
j_gene: TRBJ1-5; v_gene: TRBV12-3/TRBV12-4; CDR3aa: CASSFLVNQPQHF
j_gene: TRBJ2-2; v_gene: TRBV11-2; CDR3aa: CASSLWQGANTGELFF
j_gene: TRBJ2-2; v_gene: TRBV7-3; CDR3aa: CASSSGLAGGPVDTGELFF
j_gene: TRBJ2-7; v_gene: TRBV4-1; CDR3aa: CASSLRDPLYEQYF
j_gene: TRBJ1-1; v_gene: TRBV7-9; CDR3aa: CASTIGSEPRDTEAFF
j_gene: TRBJ2-5; v_gene: TRBV7-9; CDR3aa: CASSLDQRETQYF
j_gene: TRBJ2-3; v_gene: TRBV6-6; CDR3aa: CASSYVQGGTDTQYF
j_gene: TRBJ2-2; v_gene: TRBV6-5; CDR3aa: CASNGREANTGELFF
j_gene: TRBJ2-3; v_gene: TRBV12-3/TRBV12-4; CDR3aa: CASSLALAGGNEYF
j_gene: TRBJ1-5; v_gene: TRBV3-1; CDR3aa: CASSQLDQPQHF
j_gene: TRBJ2-3; v_gene: TRBV7-2; CDR3aa: CASSVTGLAGISAQYF
j_gene: TRBJ2-3; v_gene: TRBV7-9; CDR3aa: CASSPLAEADTQYF
j_gene: TRBJ2-7; v_gene: TRBV6-2/TRBV6-3; CDR3aa: CASSPTTSAADGLYEQYF
j_gene: TRBJ1-1; v_gene: TRBV7-3; CDR3aa: CASSLGGPANAEAFF
j_gene: TRBJ1-2; v_gene: TRBV6-6; CDR3aa: CASSYCWIYGYTF
j_gene: TRBJ1-4; v_gene: TRBV5-5; CDR3aa: CASSLAGAANEKLFF
j_gene: TRBJ1-2; v_gene: TRBV29-1; CDR3aa: CSVEAGLGYTF
j_gene: TRBJ2-5; v_gene: TRBV7-9; CDR3aa: CASSNREQETQYF